This entry concerns a single T cell receptor (beta chain). This sample is drawn from a study of blood T cell repertoires in COVID-19. For the study at large: There were acute and convalescent COVID-19 samples, and they came from the United States, Italy and Spain.

The V gene lost 5 bases and the J gene lost 9 bases, with 14 bases spanning the gap. Looked up from germline, CDR1 is LGHDT and CDR2 is YNNKEL (reference sequence). There are 14 residues in the CDR3. Produced via immunoSEQ multiplex PCR; TCRdb's table is partial and in-frame only. The data contain roughly 260,000 clones, approximately 82% of them singletons. The chain joins TRBV3-1 (or the pseudogene TRBV3-2) to TRBJ1-6; possibly TRBD1 for D (6 bases). The clonotype was recovered from a woman over 75 with active or convalescent COVID-19. Sequencing was carried out using peripheral blood. CDR3 bases: TGTGCCAGCAGCTATACAGGGTCAGCTTCACCCCTCCACTTT. As protein: CASSYTGSASPLHF.